Shown below are 24 T cell receptor beta chains from a single sample sequenced in a study of regulatory T cells in long-lasting Graves disease. Time point of the sample: newly diagnosed GD, antithyroid drugs for less than 3 months. PBMCs were the source of the RNA used for TCR sequencing. Sequencing libraries for TCR beta were prepared with iRepertoire HTBI primers and Arm-PCR of CDR3 regions. MiXCR, run by TCRdb on the multiplex PCR reads, gives a single entry per CDR3 protein. The sample has fewer than 400,000 distinct CDR3 sequences, roughly 18% seen once; the top ten hold 38%. The sequencing used peripheral blood mononuclear cells (PBMCs), collected at new diagnosis, from a patient treated with antithyroid drugs. The receptors were gathered from a female donor with Graves disease.

This clonotype has ten or more counts. The V call is TRBV6-2 or TRBV6-3, the J call TRBJ1-5; weak D call: TRBD1 (6 bases). The CDR3 is 16 amino acids. Trimming pared 5 bases from V and 2 bases from J, leaving 16 bases between. The germline V gene encodes CDR1 MNHEY and CDR2 SVGEGT. The DNA for the CDR3 is TGTGCCAGCAGTGAAGAGGGGGGCGCGGGCAATCAGCCCCAGCATTTT. It specifies CASSEEGGAGNQPQHF.

Many counts were recorded for this clonotype. The rearrangement links TRBV29-1 to TRBJ2-7, with 7 bases matching TRBD1. The trim removed 7 bases at V and 5 bases at J, leaving 14 bases unmatched. The CDR3 length is 14 residues. The germline gives CDR1 SQVTM, CDR2 ANQGSEA. CDR3 amino acids: CSAGLGTAADEQYF. CDR3 in DNA: TGCAGCGCCGGACTCGGGACAGCCGCCGACGAGCAGTACTTC.

Regarding this clonotype: Given a much more abundant clone one base away, this may be a read error. J is TRBJ2-1 and V is TRBV7-6; D may be TRBD2 (6 bases). CDR1 and CDR2 from the germline V gene are SGHVS and FNYEAQ. The CDR3 loop spans 13 amino acids. CDR3 region: CVSIAVSSREQFF. In DNA form, the CDR3 reads TGTGTCAGTATAGCGGTATCATCGCGTGAGCAGTTCTTC.

This clonotype was observed many times. The gene calls are TRBV20-1 and TRBJ2-3; a possible D gene is TRBD2 (5 bases). Germline V gives CDR1 DFQATT, CDR2 SNEGSKA (reference sequence). The V and J ends lost 8 bases and 1 base respectively, with 13 bases between them. The CDR3 runs 13 residues. The CDR3 loop is CSSRTEGTDTQYF. CDR3 sequence (DNA): TGCAGTAGTCGGACTGAGGGCACAGATACGCAGTATTTT.

This clonotype showed up just a few times. The chain uses TRBV19 and TRBJ1-4; D is perhaps TRBD1 (6 bases). The CDR3 totals 16 residues. Deletions cut 3 bases from V and 5 bases from J, with 16 bases between. CDR1 is LNHDA and CDR2 is SQIVND in the germline V gene (reference sequence). The CDR3 is CASSMGWTDTNEKLFF. The CDR3 DNA reads as TGTGCCAGTAGTATGGGGTGGACAGACACCAATGAAAAACTGTTTTTT.

This clonotype was seen many times. The CDR3 region is CASSPRPGLSSYNEQFF. The CDR3 nucleotides are TGTGCCAGCAGCCCCCGCCCCGGATTGAGCTCCTACAATGAGCAGTTCTTC. The chain is built from TRBV11-2 and TRBJ2-1, with D unclear. The CDR3 sequence is 17 residues long. Germline CDR1 and CDR2: SGHAT and FQNNGV. The V gene lost 5 bases and the J gene lost 0 bases, with 17 bases spanning the gap.

This chain joins TRBV5-6 and TRBJ1-1; the match to TRBD1 covers 7 bases. Trimming took 4 bases from V and 12 from J; bases not matched to a gene: 9. The CDR3 totals 12 residues. Germline V gives CDR1 SGHDT, CDR2 YYEEEE. The CDR3 here is CASSIGTVGTFF. The DNA for the CDR3 is TGTGCCAGCAGCATTGGGACAGTGGGAACTTTCTTT.

This clonotype came up many times. The chain recombines TRBV19 with TRBJ2-3, with D perhaps TRBD1 (5 bases). This CDR3 is 15 amino acids long. The V end was cut by 4 bases, the J end by 2 bases, with 13 bases between. Germline assignment: CDR1 LNHDA and CDR2 SQIVND (reference sequence). The CDR3: CASSKGKQLTDTQYF. The CDR3, as DNA: TGTGCCAGTAGTAAGGGGAAGCAACTCACAGATACGCAGTATTTT.

The table lists this clonotype with many counts. The rearrangement links TRBV10-3 to TRBJ2-1; 12 nucleotides match TRBD2. CDR1 is ENHRY and CDR2 is SYGVKD in the germline V gene. The ends lost 8 bases at V and 3 bases at J; junction bases unmatched: 8. The CDR3 contains 16 residues. CDR3 DNA: TGTGCCATCGGGGAACTAGCGGGAGGCCTCTACAATGAGCAGTTCTTC. This encodes CAIGELAGGLYNEQFF.

Details on this clonotype: This probably arose from a read error, given a far larger clone one base away. The rearrangement uses TRBV27 and TRBJ2-7; 8 bases fit TRBD2. The V gene end was trimmed by 6 bases and the J gene end by 7 bases; junction bases not matched to a gene: 17. CDR1 MNHEY and CDR2 SMNVEV come from the germline V gene (reference sequence). This CDR3 has 16 amino acids. CDR3 protein: CASSLALSGRIDEQYF. The CDR3, as DNA: TGTGCCAGCAGCTTGGCGCTGAGCGGGAGAATCGATGAGCAGTACTTC.

This rearrangement joins TRBV27 to TRBJ1-2, with a possible D match to TRBD1 (6 bases). Germline V lookup: CDR1 MNHEY, CDR2 SMNVEV (reference sequence). V dropped 2 bases and J dropped 6 bases, with 13 bases sitting between them. CDR3 size: 14 residues. Here the CDR3 reads CASSLRGGMDGYTF. The CDR3 bases are TGTGCCAGCAGTTTAAGGGGGGGTATGGATGGCTACACCTTC.

This clonotype was found many times. This sequence joins TRBV3-1 and TRBJ1-2, with D possibly TRBD1 on 5 matching bases. The germline V and J ends were trimmed by 0 bases and 8 bases, with 10 bases remaining between them. Germline CDR1 LGHDT, CDR2 YNNKEL (reference sequence). This CDR3 is 13 amino acids long. CDR3 nucleotide sequence: TGTGCCAGCAGCCAAGATGCACGACAGGGCTACACCTTC. Amino acid sequence: CASSQDARQGYTF. The full variable domain, its missing parts supplied by reference TRBV3-1 and TRBJ1-2, is DTAVSQTPKYLVTQMGNDKSIKCEQNLGHDTMYWYKQDSKKFLKIMFSYNNKELIINETVPNRFSPKSPDKAHLNLHINSLELGDSAVYFCASSQDARQGYTFGSGTRLTVV.

There are many counts of this clonotype. The rearrangement joins TRBV3-1 to TRBJ2-7, with D uncertain. With 2 bases removed from V and 2 bases from J, the gap between germline ends came to 22 bases. In germline, CDR1 is LGHDT, CDR2 YNNKEL (reference sequence). This CDR3 spans 18 amino acids. CDR3 sequence: CASSQRPHQPLIPYEQYF. In nucleotides, the CDR3 is TGTGCCAGCAGCCAACGCCCCCATCAGCCCTTGATACCCTACGAGCAGTACTTC.

This clonotype occurred many times. The gene calls are TRBV28 and TRBJ1-1; D remains unclear. V dropped 8 bases and J dropped 0 bases, with 10 bases sitting between them. Germline CDR1 is MDHEN and CDR2 is SYDVKM. The CDR3 totals 13 residues. The CDR3 nucleotides read TGTGCCAGCGAGGGTAGGGTGAACACTGAAGCTTTCTTT. Protein product: CASEGRVNTEAFF. Drawing the rest from reference TRBV28 and TRBJ1-1, the complete variable domain is DVKVTQSSRYLVKRTGEKVFLECVQDMDHENMFWYRQDPGLGLRLIYFSYDVKMKEKGDIPEGYSVSREKKERFSLILESASTNQTSMYLCASEGRVNTEAFFGQGTRLTVV.

At least ten counts were recorded for this clonotype. The chain recombines TRBV12-3 or TRBV12-4 with TRBJ2-2; TRBD1 matches at 7 bases. Trimming at V came to 6 bases and at J to 3 bases, leaving 7 bases not matched to a gene. This CDR3 is built from 15 residues. The CDR3 coding sequence is TGTGCCAGCAGGCCCCGGGACAGCTACACCGGGGAGCTGTTTTTT. It specifies CASRPRDSYTGELFF.

This clonotype has just a few counts. This chain connects TRBV30 to TRBJ2-3; D is uncertain. Trimming removed 1 base at V and 4 bases at J, with 9 bases between. Germline CDR1 and CDR2: GTSNPN and SVGIG (reference sequence). There are 13 residues in the CDR3. The CDR3 coding sequence is TGTGCCTGGAGTGAAGACGCCCCAGATACGCAGTATTTT. Its protein product is CAWSEDAPDTQYF.

The table lists this clonotype with many counts. The chain couples TRBV3-1 to TRBJ2-4, with D uncertain. This CDR3 spans 13 amino acids. Germline loops: CDR1 LGHDT, CDR2 YNNKEL (reference sequence). V was clipped by 0 bases and J by 8 bases, with 8 bases between them. CDR3 amino acids: CASSQDVEDIQYF. The CDR3 nucleotides read TGTGCCAGCAGCCAAGATGTCGAGGACATTCAGTACTTC.

The V call is TRBV7-2, the J call TRBJ1-2; perhaps TRBD1 as D (6 bases). Per germline, CDR1 SGHTA and CDR2 FQGNSA. The CDR3 is 16 amino acids. V was trimmed by 2 bases and J by 5 bases, leaving 18 bases between them. The CDR3 coding sequence is TGTGCCAGCAGCTTAAACCCACGGACAGACAAATATGGCTACACCTTC. Encoded protein: CASSLNPRTDKYGYTF.

The rearrangement links TRBV12-3 or TRBV12-4 to TRBJ1-3; unclear D gene. Trimming took 2 bases from V and 4 from J, leaving 9 bases between them. This CDR3 is built from 14 residues. In DNA form, the CDR3 reads TGTGCCAGCAGTTTATTGGCCGACGGAAACACCATATATTTT. Amino acid sequence: CASSLLADGNTIYF.

This clonotype was observed many times. This chain's CDR3 is CASSSQLTSGSYEQYF. CDR3 DNA: TGTGCCAGCAGCTCGCAGCTAACTAGCGGGAGTTACGAGCAGTACTTC. The chain recombines TRBV11-3 with TRBJ2-7; TRBD2 matches 11 bases. Germline loops: CDR1 SGHNT, CDR2 YENEEA. The CDR3 totals 16 residues. V dropped 4 bases and J dropped 4; count of bases not matched to a gene: 9.

This chain uses TRBV10-2 with TRBJ2-7; the D gene is possibly TRBD2 (6 bases). CDR3 length: 14 residues. Germline lookup yields CDR1 WSHSY and CDR2 SAAADI. The V and J ends lost 4 bases and 2 bases respectively, with 12 bases between them. CDR3 DNA: TGCGCCAGCAGTGGGACGGGGGTTACCTACGAGCAGTACTTC. Amino acids: CASSGTGVTYEQYF.

The chain is built from TRBV28 and TRBJ2-1, with TRBD2 matching 8 bases. The germline CDR1 and CDR2 sequences are MDHEN and SYDVKM. The CDR3 loop spans 18 amino acids. J lost 0 bases, V lost 2 bases, and 9 bases had no gene match. Here the CDR3 DNA reads TGTGCCAGCAGTTTACCGGCTAGCGGGCCACTCTCCTACAATGAGCAGTTCTTC. Translated, it gives CASSLPASGPLSYNEQFF.

The table lists this clonotype with many counts. This chain uses TRBV4-1 with TRBJ1-2; 9 bases agree with TRBD1. CDR3 length equals 15 residues. V trimming: 0 bases; J trimming: 6 bases; junction bases outside the gene matches: 5. The germline V gene has CDR1 MGHRA and CDR2 YSYEKL. The CDR3 DNA is TGCGCCAGCAGCCAAGAGGACAGGGGTTTCCATGGCTACACCTTC. Protein: CASSQEDRGFHGYTF.

This rearrangement joins TRBV30 to TRBJ2-1, with D maybe TRBD2 (6 bases). V was shortened by 4 bases and J by 7 bases, with 11 bases between the two germline ends. This CDR3 contains 12 residues. Germline V gene lookup returns CDR1 GTSNPN and CDR2 SVGIG (reference sequence). CDR3 in amino acids: CAWTVAGNEQFF. CDR3 coding DNA: TGTGCCTGGACCGTCGCGGGGAATGAGCAGTTCTTC.